Listed below are T cell receptor beta chains from one sample, sequenced in a study of post-analysis software for immune sequencing data. MiXCR, applied by TCRdb to the PCR reads, yields one record per CDR3 protein. The sample holds 750,000 to 950,000 distinct CDR3 sequences, about 53% seen once. Input material: blood. Receptors originate from a girl aged 5 to 17 with multiple sclerosis. Both conserved end residues are trimmed from each CDR3. A D gene is named only where the DNA matches it firmly.

j_call: TRBJ2-5; v_call: TRBV12-3/TRBV12-4; d_call: NA; cdr3_aa: ASSLTLGRGPTETQY
j_call: TRBJ1-5; v_call: TRBV5-1; d_call: TRBD1; cdr3_aa: ASSPQGSGQPQH
j_call: TRBJ2-3; v_call: TRBV20-1; d_call: NA; cdr3_aa: SARPMTGFTDTQY
j_call: TRBJ1-5; v_call: TRBV6-2/TRBV6-3; d_call: NA; cdr3_aa: ASTLTGRRQPQH
j_call: TRBJ2-1; v_call: TRBV24-1; d_call: TRBD1; cdr3_aa: ATSLRDSGPSEQF
j_call: NA; v_call: TRBV5-1; d_call: TRBD1; cdr3_aa: ASSLGGASLNEQY
j_call: TRBJ2-1; v_call: TRBV5-1; d_call: NA; cdr3_aa: ASSLEGSYNEQF
j_call: TRBJ1-2; v_call: TRBV5-1; d_call: TRBD1; cdr3_aa: ASSSGTANYGYT
j_call: TRBJ1-2; v_call: TRBV27; d_call: TRBD1; cdr3_aa: ASSSLGQGDGYT
j_call: TRBJ1-2; v_call: TRBV29-1; d_call: TRBD1; cdr3_aa: SIRDSKTNYGYT
j_call: TRBJ2-3; v_call: TRBV4-1; d_call: TRBD2; cdr3_aa: ASSQDMQVWTSGVDTQY
j_call: TRBJ2-1; v_call: TRBV7-8; d_call: TRBD1; cdr3_aa: ASSLPTGVPNEQF
j_call: TRBJ2-5; v_call: TRBV10-2; d_call: TRBD2; cdr3_aa: ASRAGLAVQETQY
j_call: TRBJ2-5; v_call: TRBV20-1; d_call: NA; cdr3_aa: SAPRAGPQTQY
j_call: TRBJ2-1; v_call: TRBV2; d_call: TRBD2; cdr3_aa: ASSLTSGYNEQF
j_call: TRBJ2-5; v_call: TRBV12-3/TRBV12-4; d_call: TRBD1; cdr3_aa: ASSWTGTGIQETQY
j_call: TRBJ2-6; v_call: TRBV7-9; d_call: TRBD2; cdr3_aa: ASSLAAGDFGANVLT